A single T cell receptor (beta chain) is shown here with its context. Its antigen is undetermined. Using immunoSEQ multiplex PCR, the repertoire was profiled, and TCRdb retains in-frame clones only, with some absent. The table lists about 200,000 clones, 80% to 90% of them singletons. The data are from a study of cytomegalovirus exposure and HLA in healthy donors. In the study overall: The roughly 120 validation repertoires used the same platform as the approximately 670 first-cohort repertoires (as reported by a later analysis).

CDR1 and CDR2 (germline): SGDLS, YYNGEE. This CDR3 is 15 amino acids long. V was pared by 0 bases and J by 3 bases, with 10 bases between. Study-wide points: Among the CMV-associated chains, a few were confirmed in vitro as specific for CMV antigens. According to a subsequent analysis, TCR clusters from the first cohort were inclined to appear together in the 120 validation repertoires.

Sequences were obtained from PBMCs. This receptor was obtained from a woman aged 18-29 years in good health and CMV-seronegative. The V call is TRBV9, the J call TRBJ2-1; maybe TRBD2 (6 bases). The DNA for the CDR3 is TGTGCCAGCAGCGTAGACGGGGGAATCTACAATGAGCAGTTCTTC. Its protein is CASSVDGGIYNEQFF.